This is a list of T cell receptor beta chains from one sample in a study of T cell responses to AZD1222 COVID-19 vaccine. The protocol was immunoSEQ multiplex PCR, while the TCRdb copy is restricted to in-frame clones and leaves out a portion. The sample yields around 120,000 clones, approximately 90% seen once. This specimen consisted of peripheral blood, obtained on day 0 of AZD1222 vaccination. The source is an adult in good health. Both conserved end residues are part of each CDR3. A D gene is named only where the DNA matches it firmly. Rows give clone size only sometimes, using once, few, many, or a class for an expanded clone.

J gene | D gene | clone size | V gene | CDR3 length | CDR3 DNA | CDR3 protein
TRBJ2-1 | TRBD2 | . | TRBV5-1 | 16 | TGCGCCAGCAGCGTAGCGGGAGCCGTATCCTACAATGAGCAGTTCTTC | CASSVAGAVSYNEQFF
TRBJ1-5 | . | . | TRBV21-1 | 15 | TGTGCCAGCAGCAAAGTCGGACGAGACAATCAGCCCCAGCATTTT | CASSKVGRDNQPQHF
TRBJ2-2 | TRBD2 | once | TRBV6-4 | 15 | TGTGCCAGCAGTGACGCGGGGGCGAACACCGGGGAGCTGTTTTTT | CASSDAGANTGELFF
TRBJ2-1 | . | . | TRBV7-9 | 14 | TGTGCCAGCGGCAGGGCGGGCGGGGGCGATGAGCAGTTCTTC | CASGRAGGGDEQFF
TRBJ1-1 | . | . | TRBV7-3 | 13 | TGTGCCAGCAGCACCGGGGCCAACACTGAAGCTTTCTTT | CASSTGANTEAFF
TRBJ2-1 | . | . | TRBV11-2 | 16 | TGTGCCAGCAGCTCCCCCGTGGGGAGCTCCTACAATGAGCAGTTCTTC | CASSSPVGSSYNEQFF
TRBJ2-7 | . | . | TRBV3-1/TRBV3-2 | 15 | TGTGCCAGCAGCCAAGATATGGGCGATCTCTACGAGCAGTACTTC | CASSQDMGDLYEQYF
TRBJ2-3 | TRBD1 | medium-sized | TRBV9 | 15 | TGTGCCAGCAGCGTAGATGGACAGGTTGGTGATACGCAGTATTTT | CASSVDGQVGDTQYF
TRBJ2-7 | . | . | TRBV6-5 | 12 | TGTGCCAGCAGCCCACGTTCCTACGAGCAGTACTTC | CASSPRSYEQYF
TRBJ2-5 | TRBD2 | . | TRBV9 | 14 | TGTGCCAGCAGCTCCCGGACTAGCGGAGAGACCCAGTACTTC | CASSSRTSGETQYF
TRBJ1-6 | . | . | TRBV6-5 | 14 | TGTGCCAGCCCCCGGGGCTTAGGGCGGACACCCCTCCACTTT | CASPRGLGRTPLHF
TRBJ2-1 | . | . | TRBV28 | 14 | TGTGCCAGCAGTTTGCCGGGACTCCTCAATGAGCAGTTCTTC | CASSLPGLLNEQFF
TRBJ2-7 | TRBD1 | . | TRBV18 | 14 | TGTGCCAGCTCACCGGGACAGAGAACCTACGAGCAGTACTTC | CASSPGQRTYEQYF
TRBJ2-6 | . | . | TRBV5-1 | 14 | TGCGCCAGCAGCTTAGACAGGGGGGCCAACGTCCTGACTTTC | CASSLDRGANVLTF
TRBJ1-4 | . | . | TRBV19 | 18 | TGTGCCAGTAGTATGTCAGTCGTCCGAGGTTCCTTAAATGAAAAACTGTTTTTT | CASSMSVVRGSLNEKLFF
TRBJ1-5 | . | . | TRBV19 | 14 | TGTGCCAGTAGTATGTCACAGGGAAATCAGCCCCAGCATTTT | CASSMSQGNQPQHF
TRBJ2-2 | . | . | TRBV27 | 14 | TGTGCCAGCAGTTTCGGGCAGCTCGTCGGGGAGCTGTTTTTT | CASSFGQLVGELFF
TRBJ2-1 | TRBD2 | . | TRBV7-3 | 14 | TGTGCCAGCAGCTTACGGACTAGGTCGGGTGAGCAGTTCTTC | CASSLRTRSGEQFF
TRBJ2-7 | . | . | TRBV5-1 | 14 | TGCGCCAGCAGCTTTCGGCGTGGGGCCTACGAGCAGTACTTC | CASSFRRGAYEQYF
TRBJ2-1 | TRBD2 | . | TRBV5-1 | 16 | TGCGCCAGCAGCCCTAGCGGAGCGGCCTCCTACAATGAGCAGTTCTTC | CASSPSGAASYNEQFF
TRBJ2-5 | TRBD2 | few | TRBV6-1 | 16 | TGTGCCAGCAGTGTACTAGCGGGGGGCCAACAAGAGACCCAGTACTTC | CASSVLAGGQQETQYF
TRBJ1-2 | . | . | TRBV5-1 | 14 | TGCGCCAGCAGCCCTTGGGAGCCTCCCTATGGCTACACCTTC | CASSPWEPPYGYTF
TRBJ2-5 | TRBD1 | . | TRBV10-1 | 11 | TGCGCCAGCAGTGATACAGGGGCCCAGTACTTC | CASSDTGAQYF
TRBJ1-2 | TRBD1 | . | TRBV7-3 | 14 | TGTGCCAGCAGCCAGACAGGGGCCAACTATGGCTACACCTTC | CASSQTGANYGYTF
TRBJ2-1 | TRBD1 | . | TRBV28 | 16 | TGTGCCAGCATGGTCGCCGGGACAGGGGGAAGGCTAGAGCAGTTCTTC | CASMVAGTGGRLEQFF
TRBJ1-1 | . | . | TRBV12-3/TRBV12-4 | 12 | TGTGCCAGCAGCCGACAGTCAACTGAAGCTTTCTTT | CASSRQSTEAFF
TRBJ1-1 | TRBD1 | . | TRBV19 | 14 | TGTGCCAGTAGTCCTTGGACAGGGTGGGCTGAAGCTTTCTTT | CASSPWTGWAEAFF
TRBJ2-1 | . | few | TRBV7-6 | 15 | TGTGCCAGCAGCCCCGGCACGGGGGGCTCTAATGAGCAGTTCTTC | CASSPGTGGSNEQFF
TRBJ1-1 | . | few | TRBV7-7 | 15 | TGTGCTAGCAGCTTAGGCCCCCAGGGCAACACTGAAGCTTTCTTT | CASSLGPQGNTEAFF
TRBJ2-1 | . | . | TRBV10-3 | 13 | TGTGCCATCAGTGGTCCGAAGGGGATTGAGCAGTTCTTC | CAISGPKGIEQFF
TRBJ2-1 | TRBD1 | . | TRBV5-1 | 15 | TGCGCCAGCAGCTTGGATGGACAGGGGGCCAATGAGCAGTTCTTC | CASSLDGQGANEQFF
TRBJ1-2 | . | . | TRBV28 | 13 | TGTGCCAGCCTGACAGGCTCCTACTATGGCTACACCTTC | CASLTGSYYGYTF
TRBJ2-3 | . | . | TRBV21-1 | 16 | TGTGCCAGCCCCCCCCGGGGGCGGGAGGGAACAGATACGCAGTATTTT | CASPPRGREGTDTQYF
TRBJ1-1 | . | . | TRBV5-4 | 14 | TGTGCCAGCAGCTTGGACAAATGGAACACTGAAGCTTTCTTT | CASSLDKWNTEAFF
TRBJ1-5 | TRBD1 | . | TRBV4-1 | 15 | TGCGCCAGCAGCCGAGAAGGGACAGGACATCAGCCCCAGCATTTT | CASSREGTGHQPQHF
TRBJ1-5 | TRBD1 | few | TRBV6-1 | 16 | TGTGCCAGCAGTGTGGACAGGGCCGGGCGGAATCAGCCCCAGCATTTT | CASSVDRAGRNQPQHF
TRBJ1-6 | . | . | TRBV6-4 | 16 | TGTGCCAGCAGTGATCCCCTTGGCCCCTATAATTCACCCCTCCACTTT | CASSDPLGPYNSPLHF
TRBJ1-1 | TRBD1 | once | TRBV28 | 14 | TGTGCCAGCAGCCAGGGGGGGGGTTGGACTGAAGCTTTCTTT | CASSQGGGWTEAFF
TRBJ1-6 | . | . | TRBV18 | 15 | TGTGCCAGCTCACCCAGAGCGTCGGATAATTCACCCCTCCACTTT | CASSPRASDNSPLHF
TRBJ1-2 | . | . | TRBV24-1 | 17 | TGTGCCACCAGTGACCCCTCTCCCGACGGACTCAACTATGGCTACACCTTC | CATSDPSPDGLNYGYTF
TRBJ1-1 | TRBD1 | . | TRBV7-9 | 12 | TGTGCCAGCAGCTTTTACAGGGGCGAAGCTTTCTTT | CASSFYRGEAFF
TRBJ1-3 | . | . | TRBV2 | 12 | TGTGCCAGCAGAGACTCTGGAAACACCATATATTTT | CASRDSGNTIYF
TRBJ1-5 | TRBD1 | . | TRBV27 | 15 | TGTGCCAGCAGTTTGGGGACAGCAGGCAATCAGCCCCAGCATTTT | CASSLGTAGNQPQHF